Each of the 24 T cell receptor beta chains below was sequenced from the same sample in a study of identical twins. TCRdb redid the calling of the 5' RACE reads with MiXCR, one entry per CDR3 protein. The table records around 340,000 distinct CDR3 sequences, 9% to 15% of them present only once. This sample was shared with a second study, whose subject was yellow fever vaccine responses in identical twins.

Material: CD8+ T cells sorted from blood. Receptor source: a woman aged 18-29 years in good health.

V is TRBV11-2 and J is TRBJ2-2; 7 bases are a match to TRBD2. The length of the CDR3 is 13 residues. The germline V gene encodes CDR1 SGHAT and CDR2 FQNNGV. Trimming took 5 bases from V and 6 from J; bases not matched to a gene: 3. Here the CDR3 reads CASSVTSAGELFF. The DNA for the CDR3 is TGTGCCAGCAGCGTTACTAGCGCCGGGGAGCTGTTTTTT.

This clonotype has a handful of counts. V usage is TRBV20-1 and J usage is TRBJ2-7; D is possibly TRBD1 (6 bases). This CDR3 has 13 amino acids. The germline gives CDR1 DFQATT, CDR2 SNEGSKA (reference sequence). Trimming removed 5 bases at V and 6 bases at J, with 17 bases between. The CDR3 reads CSASNRESLEQYV. DNA of the CDR3: TGCAGTGCTTCAAACAGGGAGTCCCTCGAGCAGTACGTC.

A few counts support this clonotype. V is TRBV4-2 and J is TRBJ2-1; the match to TRBD2 covers 11 bases. J gave up 7 bases and V 4 bases, and 6 bases lay outside the gene matches. Per the germline V gene, CDR1 is LGHNA and CDR2 is YNFKEQ. The CDR3 is 15 residues long. The CDR3 reads CASSRPGLAANEQFF. CDR3 DNA: TGTGCCAGCAGCCGGCCGGGACTAGCGGCAAATGAGCAGTTCTTC.

This clonotype was found once. This chain links TRBV7-9 with TRBJ2-2, with TRBD2 matching 8 bases. The CDR3 is made up of 17 amino acids. Germline V gene data show CDR1 as SEHNR and CDR2 as FQNEAQ (reference sequence). V shed 0 bases, J shed 0 bases, and the junction held 3 bases outside the gene matches. In DNA, the CDR3 is TGTGCCAGCAGCTTAGCAACGGGGGGGACGAACACCGGGGAGCTGTTTTTT. Its protein is CASSLATGGTNTGELFF.

V and J are TRBV6-1 and TRBJ2-1, with 7 bases matching TRBD2. The CDR3 runs to 13 residues. V lost 9 bases and J lost 2; bases outside the gene matches: 4. Germline CDR1 and CDR2: MNHNS and SASEGT. The CDR3 is CASGAGTYNEQFF. CDR3 in DNA: TGTGCCAGTGGAGCGGGAACCTACAATGAGCAGTTCTTC.

This clonotype was found many times. One end of the junction is discordant with germline, which a read error may explain. V and J are TRBV9 and TRBJ2-1; 8 nucleotides align to TRBD2. The CDR3 runs 12 residues. CDR1 and CDR2 (germline): SGDLS, YYNGEE. The CDR3 nucleotides are TGCGCCAGCAGCGGGAGCTACAATGAGCAGTTCTTC. Translating it yields CASSGSYNEQFF. The full variable domain, completed using reference TRBV9 and TRBJ2-1, is DSGVTQTPKHLITATGQRVTLRCSPRSGDLSVYWYQQSLDQGLQFLIQYYNGEERAKGNILERFSAQQFPDLHSELNLSSLELGDSALYFCASSGSYNEQFFGPGTRLTVL.

This clonotype has a handful of counts. This rearrangement joins TRBV20-1 to TRBJ2-5, with TRBD2 matching 7 bases. CDR1 is DFQATT, CDR2 SNEGSKA, per germline (reference sequence). V gave up 3 bases and J gave up 4 bases; unmatched junction bases: 14. This CDR3 comprises 16 residues. The CDR3 region has the DNA TGCAGTGCTAGCGGGCCTGGCGGGGGAGTAGTAGAGACCCAGTACTTC. It encodes CSASGPGGGVVETQYF.

This clonotype appeared a few times. The CDR3 protein is CASSLYTGAFF. CDR3 bases: TGTGCCAGCAGTTTATATACGGGAGCTTTCTTT. The genes are TRBV12-3 or TRBV12-4 and TRBJ1-1; D unresolved. V was trimmed by 2 bases and J by 10 bases, leaving 8 bases between them. The CDR3 covers 11 residues.

The sample holds a few counts of this clonotype. The gene calls are TRBV4-1 and TRBJ2-7; the D is unclear. Between the trimmed V and J ends, which lost 1 base and 2 bases, there was a span of 9 bases. Germline assignment: CDR1 MGHRA and CDR2 YSYEKL. The CDR3 consists of 14 residues. The CDR3 DNA follows: TGCGCCAGCAGCCAAGCTCTAGGGACCTACGAGCAGTACTTC. It specifies CASSQALGTYEQYF.

The chain uses TRBV20-1 and TRBJ2-7, with D possibly being TRBD2 (6 bases). Germline V CDR1 and CDR2: DFQATT, SNEGSKA (reference sequence). Trimming took off 1 base at V and 2 bases at J, with 15 bases between the two ends. The CDR3 spans 15 residues. CDR3 amino acids: CSARALLAPTYEQYV. CDR3 in DNA: TGCAGTGCTAGAGCGTTACTAGCACCAACCTACGAGCAGTACGTC.

V is TRBV12-3 or TRBV12-4 and J is TRBJ1-2, with D unresolved. This CDR3 region has 14 residues. V lost 1 base and J lost 3, with 9 bases in between. The CDR3 coding sequence is TGTGCCAGCAGTTTAGGTGTCTCCTACTATGGCTACACCTTC. Translated, it gives CASSLGVSYYGYTF.

This clonotype was seen only a few times. The chain is built from TRBV7-9 and TRBJ2-7, with D perhaps TRBD2 (5 bases). The CDR3 loop spans 12 amino acids. V gave up 5 bases and J gave up 6 bases, with 11 bases separating them. Per germline, CDR1 SEHNR and CDR2 FQNEAQ (reference sequence). CDR3 in DNA: TGTGCCAGCAGCAATAGCGCCCGCGAGCAGTACTTC. Its translation is CASSNSAREQYF. The complete variable domain, with remaining parts taken from reference TRBV7-9 and TRBJ2-7, reads DTGVSQNPRHKITKRGQNVTFRCDPISEHNRLYWYRQTLGQGPEFLTYFQNEAQLEKSRLLSDRFSAERPKGSFSTLEIQRTEQGDSAMYLCASSNSAREQYFGPGTRLTVT.

This clonotype was seen many times. The chain is built from TRBV28 and TRBJ1-1; 7 bases align to TRBD1. The CDR3 has 15 amino acids. V lost 5 bases, J lost 3 bases, and 9 bases stayed unmatched. CDR1 MDHEN and CDR2 SYDVKM come from the germline V gene. In DNA form, the CDR3 reads TGTGCCAGCAGTCTAAGACAGGGCGGGGACACTGAAGCTTTCTTT. This sequence encodes CASSLRQGGDTEAFF. Filled out from reference TRBV28 and TRBJ1-1, the complete variable domain reads DVKVTQSSRYLVKRTGEKVFLECVQDMDHENMFWYRQDPGLGLRLIYFSYDVKMKEKGDIPEGYSVSREKKERFSLILESASTNQTSMYLCASSLRQGGDTEAFFGQGTRLTVV.

In this sample, this clonotype turned up a few times. V gene TRBV11-2 combines with J gene TRBJ1-1; no definite D call. The CDR3 sequence is 12 residues long. CDR1 is SGHAT and CDR2 is FQNNGV in the germline V gene. V lost 4 bases, J lost 5 bases, and 8 bases lay in between. In DNA, the CDR3 is TGTGCCAGCAGCTCCTCATGGACTGAAGCTTTCTTT. It specifies CASSSSWTEAFF.

The V gene is TRBV7-9, the J gene TRBJ2-1; 8 positions agree with TRBD1. This CDR3 has 15 residues. The germline CDR1 and CDR2 sequences are SEHNR and FQNEAQ (reference sequence). Trimming took 5 bases from V and 8 from J; bases not matched to a gene: 11. CDR3 coding DNA: TGTGCCAGCAGCAAACGAGGACAGGGTTTCCATGAGCAGTTCTTC. This sequence encodes CASSKRGQGFHEQFF.

CDR3 in DNA: TGTGCCAGCAGCCACGGGGAGCGGGGCTACAATGAGCAGTTCTTC. Residues: CASSHGERGYNEQFF. The chain has TRBV5-4 and TRBJ2-1; 7 nucleotides match TRBD2. J was trimmed by 3 bases and V by 4 bases; bases with no gene match: 7. The CDR3 is 15 residues long. Germline CDR1 and CDR2: SGHNT and YYREEE (reference sequence).

The chain links TRBV6-1 to TRBJ2-5; D ambiguous. The germline V gene encodes CDR1 MNHNS and CDR2 SASEGT. CDR3 length: 14 residues. The V end was cut by 3 bases, the J end by 3 bases, with 11 bases between. The CDR3 is CASSEGGFEETQYF. The CDR3 DNA sequence: TGTGCCAGCAGTGAGGGTGGGTTTGAAGAGACCCAGTACTTC.

This rearrangement joins TRBV3-1 to TRBJ2-1; D perhaps matches TRBD2 (7 bases). Between the trimmed V and J ends, which lost 6 bases and 9 bases, there was a span of 15 bases. The CDR3 loop spans 13 amino acids. The germline CDR1 and CDR2 sequences are LGHDT and YNNKEL (reference sequence). Here the CDR3 DNA reads TGTGCCAGCAGTTGGGGGGGCCGGGGTGAGCAGTTCTTC. It codes for CASSWGGRGEQFF.

This clonotype showed up just a few times. This chain joins TRBV20-1 and TRBJ2-7; 7 bases are shared with TRBD1. The CDR3 covers 13 residues. Unmatched junction bases numbered 5, after V lost 6 bases and J lost 0 bases. CDR1 is DFQATT, CDR2 SNEGSKA, per germline (reference sequence). The CDR3 coding sequence is TGCAGTGCGGGGGACAGCCGCTCCTACGAGCAGTACTTC. Translating gives CSAGDSRSYEQYF.

This clonotype was counted between two and nine times. The CDR3 nucleotides are TGTGCCAGCAGTGATGGCTGGGGCCACTACGAGCAGTACGTC. Encoded protein: CASSDGWGHYEQYV. The chain joins TRBV2 to TRBJ2-7, with TRBD1 as a possible D gene (5 bases). Germline CDR1 SNHLY, CDR2 FYNNEI. Trimming cost V 3 bases and J 3 bases, with 12 bases left between them. This CDR3 is built from 14 residues.

This rearrangement joins TRBV28 to TRBJ2-2, with TRBD1 matching over 7 bases. Unmatched junction bases numbered 8, after V lost 5 bases and J lost 5 bases. CDR3 length: 15 amino acids. Per the germline V gene, CDR1 is MDHEN and CDR2 is SYDVKM. The CDR3, as DNA: TGTGCCAGCAGTCCGTACCAGGGGGTAACCGGGGAGCTGTTTTTT. Its translation: CASSPYQGVTGELFF.

This clonotype has more than one count but fewer than ten. The rearrangement joins TRBV7-8 to TRBJ2-3; TRBD1 or TRBD2 may be the D gene (6 bases each). This CDR3 is 16 amino acids long. Germline V lookup: CDR1 SGHVS, CDR2 FQNEAQ. The V end was cut by 1 base, the J end by 2 bases, with 13 bases between. This CDR3 is CASSLGQGRITDTQYF. CDR3 nucleotide sequence: TGTGCCAGCAGCTTAGGGCAGGGGAGGATCACAGATACGCAGTATTTT.

This clonotype was detected a few times. This chain links TRBV12-3 or TRBV12-4 with TRBJ2-3, with 10 positions matching TRBD1. CDR3 length: 15 amino acids. After removal of 6 bases from V and 3 bases from J, the junction contained 6 bases not matched to a gene. CDR3 sequence: CASRPTGGVTDTQYF. The CDR3 DNA is TGTGCCAGCAGACCGACAGGGGGCGTTACAGATACGCAGTATTTT.

J is TRBJ2-1 and V is TRBV20-1; TRBD2 might be the D (6 bases). CDR1 is DFQATT and CDR2 is SNEGSKA in the germline V gene (reference sequence). The V and J ends lost 2 bases and 5 bases respectively, with 16 bases between them. The length of the CDR3 is 15 residues. The CDR3 loop is CSARSLGLSDNEQFF. The DNA for the CDR3 is TGCAGTGCTAGATCGCTGGGACTTTCAGACAATGAGCAGTTCTTC.